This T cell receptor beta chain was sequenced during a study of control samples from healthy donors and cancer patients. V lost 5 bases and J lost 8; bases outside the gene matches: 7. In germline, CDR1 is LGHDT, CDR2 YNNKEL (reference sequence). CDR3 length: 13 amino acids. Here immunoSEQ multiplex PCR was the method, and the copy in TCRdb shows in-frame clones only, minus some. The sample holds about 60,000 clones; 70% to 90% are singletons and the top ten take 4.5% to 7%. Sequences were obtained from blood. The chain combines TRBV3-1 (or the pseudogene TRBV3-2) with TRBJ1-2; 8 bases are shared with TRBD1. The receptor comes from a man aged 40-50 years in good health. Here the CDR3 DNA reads TGTGCCAGCAGCAGACAGGGGAGTGCAGGCTACACCTTC. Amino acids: CASSRQGSAGYTF.